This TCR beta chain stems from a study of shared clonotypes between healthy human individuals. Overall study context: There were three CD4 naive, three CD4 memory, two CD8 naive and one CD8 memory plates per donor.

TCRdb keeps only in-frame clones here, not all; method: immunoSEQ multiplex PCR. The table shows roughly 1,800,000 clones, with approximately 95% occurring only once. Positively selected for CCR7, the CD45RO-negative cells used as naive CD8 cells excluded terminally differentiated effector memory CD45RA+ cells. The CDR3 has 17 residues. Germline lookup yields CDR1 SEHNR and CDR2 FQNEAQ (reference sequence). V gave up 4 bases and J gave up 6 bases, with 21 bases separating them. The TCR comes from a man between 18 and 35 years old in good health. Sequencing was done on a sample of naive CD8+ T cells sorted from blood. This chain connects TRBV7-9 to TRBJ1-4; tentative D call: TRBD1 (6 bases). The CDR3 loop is CASSSTEKGGFDEKLFF. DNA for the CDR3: TGTGCCAGCAGCTCAACTGAAAAAGGGGGGTTTGATGAAAAACTGTTTTTT.